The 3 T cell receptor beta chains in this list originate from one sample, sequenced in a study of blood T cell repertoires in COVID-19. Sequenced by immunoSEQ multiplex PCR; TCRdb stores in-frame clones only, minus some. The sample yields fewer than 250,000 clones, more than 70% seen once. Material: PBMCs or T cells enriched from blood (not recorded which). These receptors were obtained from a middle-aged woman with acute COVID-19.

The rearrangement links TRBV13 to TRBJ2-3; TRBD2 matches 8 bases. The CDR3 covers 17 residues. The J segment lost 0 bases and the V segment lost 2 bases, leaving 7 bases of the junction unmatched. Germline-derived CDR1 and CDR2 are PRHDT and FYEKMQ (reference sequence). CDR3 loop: CASSLRRGGTSTDTQYF. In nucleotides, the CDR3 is TGTGCCAGCAGCTTAAGGCGCGGGGGGACCAGCACAGATACGCAGTATTTT.

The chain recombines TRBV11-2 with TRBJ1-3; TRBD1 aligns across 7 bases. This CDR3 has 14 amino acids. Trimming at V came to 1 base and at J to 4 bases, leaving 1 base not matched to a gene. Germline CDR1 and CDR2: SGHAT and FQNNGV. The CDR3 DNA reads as TGTGCCAGCAGCTTAGCAGGGGGAGGAAACACCATATATTTT. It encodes CASSLAGGGNTIYF. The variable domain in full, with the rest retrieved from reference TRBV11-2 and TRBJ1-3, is EAGVAQSPRYKIIEKRQSVAFWCNPISGHATLYWYQQILGQGPKLLIQFQNNGVVDDSQLPKDRFSAERLKGVDSTLKIQPAKLEDSAVYLCASSLAGGGNTIYFGEGSWLTVV.

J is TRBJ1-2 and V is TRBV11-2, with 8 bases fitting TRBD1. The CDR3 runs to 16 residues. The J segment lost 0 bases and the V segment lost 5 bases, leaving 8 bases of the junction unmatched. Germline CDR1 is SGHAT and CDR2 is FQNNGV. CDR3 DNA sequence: TGTGCCAGCAGCCGGGGACAGGTTTCATCTAACTATGGCTACACCTTC. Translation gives CASSRGQVSSNYGYTF.